This TCR beta chain was sequenced for a study of breast tumors, draining lymph nodes, adjacent tissues. Notes on the study in general: Tumor and nontumor repertoires were significantly more similar in luminal-like than in basal-like breast cancer. The lymph node origin of tumor T cells was framed as consistent with a hypothesis, not demonstrated. Data fit most tumor T cells coming from lymph node, expanding in tumor. Tumors had less TCR diversity than lymph nodes, more than nontumor tissue.

The table lists this clonotype with many counts. The antigen remains undetermined. The CDR3 covers 12 residues. V lost 8 bases and J lost 7, with 15 bases in between. Germline V gene data show CDR1 as LNHNV and CDR2 as YYDKDF (reference sequence). TCRdb re-called the multiplex PCR reads through MiXCR, storing one row per CDR3 protein. The sample lists some 150,000 distinct CDR3 sequences, approximately 20% seen once, with roughly 2.7% in the top ten. The lymph nodes were axillary draining lymph nodes from breast cancer patients. What was sequenced was axillary lymph node tissue. The TCR originated in a female donor with breast cancer. Some clones in this sample may be carry-over from other donors' samples. The chain carries TRBV15 and TRBJ2-7; the D gene is possibly TRBD2 (6 bases). The CDR3 here is CATGFAGREQYF. CDR3 coding DNA: TGTGCCACCGGCTTCGCAGGGAGGGAGCAGTACTTC.